This T cell receptor beta chain was obtained from a study of blood T cell repertoires in COVID-19. Using immunoSEQ multiplex PCR, the repertoire was profiled, and TCRdb retains in-frame clones only, with some absent. In the table there are 250,000 to 350,000 clones, approximately 88% of which are singletons. CDR1 and CDR2 (germline): GTSNPN, SVGIG (reference sequence). Trimming took 2 bases from V and 8 from J; bases not matched to a gene: 12. The length of the CDR3 is 15 residues. The TCR comes from a woman between 40 and 50 years old who had recovered from COVID-19. Sequencing was done on a sample of PBMCs or T cells enriched from blood (not recorded which). The chain is built from TRBV30 and TRBJ2-3; TRBD1 aligns across 8 bases. The CDR3: CAWSRGGQVQGTQYF. The DNA of the CDR3 is TGTGCCTGGAGTCGTGGGGGACAGGTTCAAGGTACGCAGTATTTT.